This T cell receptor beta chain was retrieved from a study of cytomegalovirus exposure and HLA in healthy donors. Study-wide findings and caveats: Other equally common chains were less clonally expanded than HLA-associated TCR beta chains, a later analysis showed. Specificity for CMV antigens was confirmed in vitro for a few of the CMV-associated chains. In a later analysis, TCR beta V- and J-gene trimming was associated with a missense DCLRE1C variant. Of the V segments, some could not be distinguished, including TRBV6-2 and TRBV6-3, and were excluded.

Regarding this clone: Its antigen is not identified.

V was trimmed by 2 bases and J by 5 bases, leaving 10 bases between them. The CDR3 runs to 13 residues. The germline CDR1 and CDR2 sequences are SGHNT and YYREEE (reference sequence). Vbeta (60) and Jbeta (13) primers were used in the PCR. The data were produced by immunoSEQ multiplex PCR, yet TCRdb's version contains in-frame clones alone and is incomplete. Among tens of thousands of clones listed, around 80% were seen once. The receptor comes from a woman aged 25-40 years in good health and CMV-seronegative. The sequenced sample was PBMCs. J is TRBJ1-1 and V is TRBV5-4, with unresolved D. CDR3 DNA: TGTGCCAGCAGCTTTAGCCTTGGGACTGAAGCTTTCTTT. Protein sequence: CASSFSLGTEAFF.